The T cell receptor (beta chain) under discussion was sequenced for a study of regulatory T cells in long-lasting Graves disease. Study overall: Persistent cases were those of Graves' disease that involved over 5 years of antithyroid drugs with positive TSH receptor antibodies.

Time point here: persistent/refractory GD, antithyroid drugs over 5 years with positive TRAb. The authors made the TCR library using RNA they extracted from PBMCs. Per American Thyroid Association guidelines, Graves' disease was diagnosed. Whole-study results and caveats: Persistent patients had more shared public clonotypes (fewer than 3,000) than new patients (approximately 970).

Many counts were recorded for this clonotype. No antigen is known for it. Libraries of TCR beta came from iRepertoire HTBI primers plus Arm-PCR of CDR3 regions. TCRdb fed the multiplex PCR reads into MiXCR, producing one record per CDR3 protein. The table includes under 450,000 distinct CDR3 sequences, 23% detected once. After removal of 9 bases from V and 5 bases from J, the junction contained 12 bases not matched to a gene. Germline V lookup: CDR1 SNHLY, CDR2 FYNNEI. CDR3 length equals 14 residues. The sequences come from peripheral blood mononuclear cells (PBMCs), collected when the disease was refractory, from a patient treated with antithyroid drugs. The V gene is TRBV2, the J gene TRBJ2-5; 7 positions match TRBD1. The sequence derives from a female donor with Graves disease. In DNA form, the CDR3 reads TGTGCCAGACAACCGACAGGGATGGAGGAGACCCAGTACTTC. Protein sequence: CARQPTGMEETQYF.